This T cell receptor beta chain was found in a study of human T cells and chemical hapten exposure. About the study: Alopecia areata, totalis or universalis was found in mostly female patients.

Specified time point: patch test 3, about 24 weeks after DPC sensitization. The treatment here: therapeutic diphenylcyclopropenone sensitization with weekly scalp DPC. Extraction of total RNA was performed on unfractionated whole blood. CDR1 is GTSNPN, CDR2 SVGIG, per germline (reference sequence). This CDR3 is built from 13 residues. Trimming left V 0 bases short and J 5 bases short, with 10 bases between. This clonotype has a handful of counts. Using its own MiXCR run on the RACE reads, TCRdb lists one record per CDR3 protein. The data contain some 38,000 distinct CDR3 sequences, around 9.5% of them singletons.

This rearrangement joins TRBV30 to TRBJ2-5; the D gene is possibly TRBD2 (5 bases). The sequencing used whole blood, collected in connection with sensitization to the hapten diphenylcyclopropenone (DPC). The TCR originated in a man between 45 and 60 years old with alopecia areata. Some clones in this sample may be carry-over from other donors' samples. CDR3 residues: CAWSVRRAETQYF. DNA for the CDR3: TGTGCCTGGAGTGTAAGGCGGGCGGAGACCCAGTACTTC.